Sequencing of this T cell receptor (beta chain) was carried out in a study of shared clonotypes between healthy human individuals. The overall study: The donors, two women and three men, were aged 18 to 49.

Overall study findings and caveats: Approximately 5% was the fraction of naive CD4 clonotypes found shared across a few donors.

The CDR3 has 15 amino acids. From germline, CDR1 is MDHEN and CDR2 SYDVKM. V shed 4 bases and J shed 0 bases, with 13 bases lying between them. Method: immunoSEQ multiplex PCR; TCRdb's copy keeps in-frame clones and lacks some. The sample lists 150,000 to 200,000 clones; 90% to 95% were seen once. The sample holds one count of this clone. Its antigen is as yet unknown. Negatively enriched CD4+ T cells were divided by CD45RA into naive and memory. The chain joins TRBV28 to TRBJ2-7; D assignment may be TRBD1 or TRBD2 (5 bases each). This TCR was sampled from a woman aged 25 to 39 in good health. Sequenced input: naive CD4+ T cells sorted from blood. The subset was: CD45RA+ positively selected. DNA for the CDR3: TGTGCCAGCAGTTACCCCCGGGGCAGCTCCTACGAGCAGTACTTC. Translating gives CASSYPRGSSYEQYF.